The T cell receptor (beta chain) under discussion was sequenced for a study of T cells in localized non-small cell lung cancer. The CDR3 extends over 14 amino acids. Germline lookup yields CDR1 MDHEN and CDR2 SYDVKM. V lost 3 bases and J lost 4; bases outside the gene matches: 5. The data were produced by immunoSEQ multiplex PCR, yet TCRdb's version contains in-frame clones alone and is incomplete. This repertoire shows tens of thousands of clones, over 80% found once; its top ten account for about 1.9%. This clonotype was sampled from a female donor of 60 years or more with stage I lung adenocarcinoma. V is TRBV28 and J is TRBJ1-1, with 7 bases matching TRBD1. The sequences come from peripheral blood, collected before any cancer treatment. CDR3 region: CASSFTRGATEAFF. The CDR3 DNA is TGTGCCAGCAGTTTTACCAGGGGGGCCACTGAAGCTTTCTTT.